This section outlines one T cell receptor (beta chain) sequence together with its context. Its antigen is unidentified. These data originate in a study of T cell repertoires in ileal Crohn's disease. Whole-study context: At surgery, less than 45% of patients smoked, with median disease duration about 7.9 years. Operated complications were stricturing disease (61%) and penetrating disease (39%).

Time point reported: neoterminal ileum biopsy at postoperative endoscopy, about 6 months after surgery. Unmatched junction bases numbered 6, after V lost 5 bases and J lost 0 bases. The germline V gene has CDR1 SGHTA and CDR2 FQGTGA. The CDR3 has 15 residues. TCRB immunosequencing input was roughly 500 nanograms of biopsy DNA per sample. The method was immunoSEQ multiplex PCR; TCRdb's version includes in-frame clones alone and lacks a portion of them. The sample holds about 2,400 clones, about nine tenths seen once. Study results and caveats: The median delay to postoperative endoscopy was 6.9 months.

This sequence was found in an adult with Crohn's disease. The chain links TRBV7-3 to TRBJ1-1; the match to TRBD1 covers 7 bases. The specimen sequenced was ileal tissue. The CDR3 nucleotides are TGTGCCAGCAGCGTACAGGGACAGCTGAACACTGAAGCTTTCTTT. Protein sequence: CASSVQGQLNTEAFF.